The T cell receptor (beta chain) described here comes from a study of T cell responses to AZD1222 COVID-19 vaccine (dated by TCRdb to about 2021). For context, the study as a whole: A total of just over 230 trial participants underwent TCR sequencing, of whom 200 to 220 had received two doses of AZD1222 and about 25 had received two doses of the MenACWY control vaccine. Trial participants were enrolled by age into 18-55, 56-69 and 70-plus year subgroups, with roughly 150, 30 and 60 TCR-sequenced participants respectively. The full study reports these points: Participants were mostly white British, with more females than males. The authors suggested clonal diversity may have been underestimated. A significant rise in spike-specific TCR breadth and depth was observed after two AZD1222 doses relative to day 0 and relative to MenACWY recipients. Only 5 to 7 AZD1222 recipients were SARS-CoV-2 seropositive at baseline, limiting conclusions about previously exposed vaccinees. The 56-69-year group was small, and its depth increase did not reach significance, likely because of low power. Because no day 14 peak-response samples were available, the repertoires could be characterized only after the peak T cell response. Nearly half of unique spike-specific TCRs reportedly recognized epitopes outside regions mutated in the B.1.351 and B.1.1.7 variants. Vaccine-associated CD4 TCRs spanned the whole spike protein, with dominant responses in regions 160-218 and 743-854.

This clone has more than one count but fewer than ten. It has no known antigen specificity. There are no base qualities to consult, and no much larger clone falls within one base. The CDR3, from cysteine to phenylalanine, totals 13 residues. The DNA shown is the 39-base CDR3, in frame from base 1. The germline V gene (reference sequence) yields MNHNY for CDR1 and SVGAGI for CDR2. Trimming removed 4 bases from V and 6 bases from J, leaving 9 bases between the germline ends. The CDR3 regions of human TCRbeta chains were subjected to immunosequencing. In the paper's pipeline: Repertoire TCRs were checked for matches against a reference library of SARS-CoV-2-specific TCRs that had been generated using the MIRA antigen-specificity platform. Breadth was defined as the fraction of unique TCRs that were SARS-CoV-2-associated, and depth was defined as the fraction of total T cells that were SARS-CoV-2-associated. Each spike-specific TCR was assigned to its reactive spike region and to a CD4 or CD8 class using the MIRA data. Log10-transformed breadth and depth values were compared by one-way ANOVA with Sidak's multiple comparisons tests. Entries here come from immuneACCESS through TCRdb and include only in-frame sequences with V and J called. Some clones fail to appear in such tables; in the studies checked, an unresolved V gene covers under half of the shortfall, and the cause of the remainder is unknown. The D gene and trimming were derived from the DNA, and the V and J assignments and clone size from that table. The sample includes 150,000 or so clones, with approximately 92% observed a single time. The top ten hold approximately 3.5% of the sample.

Per the publication, the time point label means: about 28 days (+/-7) after the second vaccine dose. AZD1222 recipients whose second dose came at about 4 weeks and those whose second dose came at about 12 weeks were combined into one group, since spike-specific TCR depth and breadth did not differ between the two schedules. Vaccinee samples came from UK trials COV001 and COV002, including a single-blind randomized controlled phase 2/3 trial of AZD1222 (ChAdOx1 nCoV-19) in healthy adults. Trial participant PBMC samples were collected at day 0 and day 28 after the second dose for TCRbeta chain sequencing.

The chain is assembled from TRBV6-6 and TRBJ2-2; no D gene is confidently identified. The material sequenced was peripheral blood, taken 28 days after the second AZD1222 dose. The sequence was obtained from an adult who received the AZD1222 COVID-19 vaccine. The base sequence is TGTGCCAGCAGTTCCCAAGCCGCCGGGGAGCTGTTTTTT. Protein translation: CASSSQAAGELFF.